A selection of T cell receptor beta chains follows, all from one sample in a study of cytomegalovirus exposure and HLA in healthy donors. Clones were read by immunoSEQ multiplex PCR, and TCRdb kept only the in-frame ones, dropping some. The profile shows over 70,000 clones, 70% to 90% of them singletons. Sequencing was carried out using PBMCs. The source is a woman aged 18-29 years in good health and CMV-seropositive. Each CDR3 is given with its conserved first and last residue. A D gene is named only where the DNA matches it firmly. A row's size may be missing; if present it is once, few, many or a size class.

abundance	v_gene	j_gene	d_gene	CDR3nt	CDR3aa
few	TRBV5-4	TRBJ2-2	TRBD1	TGTGCCAGCAGCCATAACAGGGGAACCGGGGAGCTGTTTTTT	CASSHNRGTGELFF
NA	TRBV4-3	TRBJ2-1	NA	TGCGCCAGCAGCCAAGAAATGATGAGAACTCCAGAGCAGTTCTTC	CASSQEMMRTPEQFF
NA	TRBV5-4	TRBJ2-5	NA	TGTGCCAGCAGCTTGCGGGAAGGAGAGACCCAGTACTTC	CASSLREGETQYF
NA	TRBV27	TRBJ2-3	TRBD2	TGTGCCAGCAGGACGGGACTAGCGGCCACAGATACGCAGTATTTT	CASRTGLAATDTQYF
NA	TRBV9	TRBJ2-3	TRBD1	TGTGCCAGCAGCGTAGGGGGGACAGGGTTCGATACGCAGTATTTT	CASSVGGTGFDTQYF
NA	TRBV15	TRBJ2-5	NA	TGTGCCACTCGAGTCAGCGGGCCGCTCCAAGAGACCCAGTACTTC	CATRVSGPLQETQYF
few	TRBV6-1	TRBJ2-2	NA	TGTGCCAGCAGGGGGGGACGAGACACCGGGGAGCTGTTTTTT	CASRGGRDTGELFF
NA	TRBV2	TRBJ1-2	NA	TGTGCCACCAAGCCCCACCCATATGGCTACACCTTC	CATKPHPYGYTF
NA	TRBV4-1	TRBJ2-1	TRBD2	TGCGCCAGCAGCCAAGCTAGCGGGGGCTACAATGAGCAGTTCTTC	CASSQASGGYNEQFF
NA	TRBV10-2	TRBJ1-5	TRBD1	TGCGCCAGCAGTGAGTCGTTAGGGACAGGCAATCAGCCCCAGCATTTT	CASSESLGTGNQPQHF
NA	TRBV2	TRBJ2-3	TRBD2	TGTGCCAGCGGGGGGGGTCCAGATACGCAGTATTTT	CASGGGPDTQYF
NA	TRBV27	TRBJ1-2	TRBD1	TGTGCCAGCAGTTGGGACAGGATAGGCTACACCTTC	CASSWDRIGYTF
NA	TRBV28	TRBJ2-7	TRBD2	TGTGCCAGCAGTCGGGGGGGCCAATTTACCTACGAGCAGTACTTC	CASSRGGQFTYEQYF
NA	TRBV5-4	TRBJ1-2	NA	TGTGCCAGCAGCTTGCAGGGGACGGATGGCTACACCTTC	CASSLQGTDGYTF
NA	TRBV19	TRBJ2-1	TRBD2	TGTGCCAGTAGTCGGGGACTAGCAAAGACAAATGAGCAGTTCTTC	CASSRGLAKTNEQFF
NA	TRBV19	TRBJ1-4	NA	TGTGCCAGTAGGGTTTCGGATGAAAAACTGTTTTTT	CASRVSDEKLFF
NA	TRBV5-6	TRBJ2-7	NA	TGTGCCAGCAGCTTGACAGCAACCTACGAGCAGTACTTC	CASSLTATYEQYF
NA	TRBV7-5	TRBJ1-1	NA	TGTGCCAGAAGCATCATATGGCGGCAGGGAGGAACTTTCTTT	CARSIIWRQGGTFF
NA	TRBV14	TRBJ2-3	NA	TGTGCCAGCAGCCAAAAGAACAGTTACACAGATACGCAGTATTTT	CASSQKNSYTDTQYF
NA	TRBV28	TRBJ1-4	NA	TGTGCCAGCAGTTTAAGGGACACATTCGAAAAACTGTTTTTT	CASSLRDTFEKLFF
NA	TRBV11-3	TRBJ2-1	TRBD2	TGTGCCAGCAGCTTAGGTGTTGGCGGGGGGGCCGATGAGCAGTTCTTC	CASSLGVGGGADEQFF
NA	TRBV30	TRBJ2-5	TRBD2	TGTGCCTGGAGTGTACTAGCGGGAGGAGAGACCCAGTACTTC	CAWSVLAGGETQYF
NA	TRBV30	TRBJ2-3	TRBD2	TGTGCCTGGACAAGCGGGGGGGACACAGATACGCAGTATTTT	CAWTSGGDTDTQYF
NA	TRBV27	TRBJ1-1	TRBD1	TGTGCCAGCAGTTTAGGGACAGGGAACACTGAAGCTTTCTTT	CASSLGTGNTEAFF
NA	TRBV27	TRBJ1-6	NA	TGTGCCAGCAGTTTACCCGGAGGTATCAATTCACCCCTCCACTTT	CASSLPGGINSPLHF
NA	TRBV15	TRBJ2-7	NA	TGTGCCACCAGCAGCAGCCGAGGGTGGGAGCAGTACTTC	CATSSSRGWEQYF
NA	TRBV15	TRBJ2-3	NA	TGTGCCACCAGCAGAGAGGGGACTACAGATACGCAGTATTTT	CATSREGTTDTQYF
NA	TRBV30	TRBJ1-5	NA	TGTGCCTGGAGCCTGACAGCTAATCAGCCCCAGCATTTT	CAWSLTANQPQHF
NA	TRBV5-4	TRBJ2-5	NA	TGTGCCAGCAGCCCAGGACAGCCCCAAGAGACCCAGTACTTC	CASSPGQPQETQYF
NA	TRBV30	TRBJ2-7	NA	TGTGCCTGGAGTGTGGGCCAGAACTACGAGCAGTACTTC	CAWSVGQNYEQYF
NA	TRBV4-2	TRBJ2-6	NA	TGTGCCAGCAGCCAAGGGGGGGTAAATGGGGCCAACGTCCTGACTTTC	CASSQGGVNGANVLTF
NA	TRBV4-1	TRBJ2-7	NA	TGCGCCAGCAGCTCCCAGATCTACGAGCAGTACTTC	CASSSQIYEQYF
NA	TRBV6-6	TRBJ2-7	TRBD2	TGTGCCAGCAGTTACAGTAGCGGGAGAGTTCGCGAGCAGTACTTC	CASSYSSGRVREQYF
NA	TRBV6-5	TRBJ1-3	NA	TGTGCCAGCACACACGGAAACACCATATATTTT	CASTHGNTIYF
few	TRBV30	TRBJ2-5	TRBD2	TGTGCCTGGACTAGCGGGGGAGAGACCCAGTACTTC	CAWTSGGETQYF